Described below is a single T cell receptor (beta chain) sequence and its context. As yet, its antigen is unknown. This sample is drawn from a study of beta chain features in type 1 diabetes. Since all of the isolated RNA was reverse transcribed, expressed TCRB transcripts were what got sequenced. Method: immunoSEQ multiplex PCR; TCRdb's copy keeps in-frame clones and lacks some. The sample has approximately 360,000 clones; about 12% are singletons. Study-level results: TCRB CDR3s were moderately but significantly shorter in Type 1 diabetes patients in all four CD4+ subsets. A cDNA-based sequencing approach could over-represent cells with high TCR expression. More deletions and fewer insertions at VDJ junctions were seen in type 1 diabetes patients.

The CDR3 runs 15 residues. CDR1 ENHRY and CDR2 SYGVKD come from the germline V gene. J was trimmed by 1 base and V by 2 bases; bases with no gene match: 2. Cells sorted by CD45RO/CCR7/CD25/CD127/CD95/CD27 comprised CD4+ naive, central memory, regulatory and stem cell-like memory cells. Purity of each sorted population was above 95%. The chain joins TRBV10-3 to TRBJ1-1; 9 nucleotides line up with TRBD1. The receptor's source is a woman younger than 30 with type 1 diabetes. Input material: naive CD4+ T cells from blood. The CDR3 DNA reads as TGTGCCATCAGTGAGCCGGGACAGGGGAACACTGAAGCTTTCTTT. Protein sequence: CAISEPGQGNTEAFF.